The 25 T cell receptor beta chains below all came from one sample that was sequenced in a study of T-cell reconstitution after alpha-beta-depleted transplantation in children. The TCRbeta library incorporated unique molecular identifiers. In TCRdb, the PCR reads were re-called with MiXCR into one record per CDR3 protein. The data contain around 340,000 distinct CDR3 sequences, roughly 15% of them singletons. Sequences were derived from PBMCs, sampled from the stem cell graft. These receptors were obtained from a human donor who donated a stem cell graft to a child with Fanconi anemia.

The genes are TRBV11-3 and TRBJ2-3, with D perhaps matching TRBD2 (5 bases). The V gene's germline CDR1 is SGHNT and CDR2 YENEEA. V lost 5 bases and J 8 bases, leaving 14 bases between the germline ends. This CDR3 is 13 amino acids long. CDR3 sequence reads: CASSKSVAGTQYF. CDR3 bases: TGTGCCAGCAGCAAATCCGTCGCGGGTACGCAGTATTTT. The full variable domain, in which reference TRBV11-3 and TRBJ2-3 provide the parts outside the CDR3, is EAGVVQSPRYKIIEKKQPVAFWCNPISGHNTLYWYLQNLGQGPELLIRYENEEAVDDSQLPKDRFSAERLKGVDSTLKIQPAELGDSAVYLCASSKSVAGTQYFGPGTRLTVL.

This clonotype was found a few times. The rearrangement joins TRBV6-2 or TRBV6-3 to TRBJ2-5, with 10 nucleotides matching TRBD1. The CDR3 is made up of 18 amino acids. Looked up from germline, CDR1 is MNHEY and CDR2 is SVGEGT. Trimming removed 6 bases from V and 1 base from J; junction bases left unmatched: 14. DNA for the CDR3: TGTGCCAGCAGAATCCGGGACAGGGGTCGCCACCCCCAAGAGACCCAGTACTTC. The encoded protein is CASRIRDRGRHPQETQYF.

This clonotype was observed a few times. The chain recombines TRBV18 with TRBJ2-3; 8 bases align to TRBD2. V shed 0 bases, J shed 7 bases, and the junction held 3 bases outside the gene matches. There are 14 residues in the CDR3. The germline gives CDR1 KGHSH, CDR2 LQKENI. The CDR3 DNA sequence: TGTGCCAGCTCACCACCGGGACTAGTGTATACGCAGTATTTT. It specifies CASSPPGLVYTQYF.

This clonotype appeared a few times. The chain has TRBV15 and TRBJ2-7; D is ambiguous. In germline, CDR1 is LNHNV, CDR2 YYDKDF (reference sequence). This CDR3 is built from 13 residues. Trimming stripped 4 bases from V and 4 bases from J, with 11 bases between. The CDR3 region has the DNA TGTGCCACCAGCATTGGACGTGGGTACGAGCAGTACGTC. It yields the protein CATSIGRGYEQYV.

This clonotype came up many times. The rearrangement uses TRBV20-1 and TRBJ2-3; D might be TRBD2 (6 bases). Trimming stripped 5 bases from V and 2 bases from J, with 8 bases between. CDR1 is DFQATT, CDR2 SNEGSKA, per germline (reference sequence). The CDR3 loop spans 12 amino acids. The CDR3 loop reads CSAGGYTDTQYF. DNA for the CDR3: TGCAGTGCTGGGGGGTACACAGATACGCAGTATTTT.

The table lists this clonotype with many counts. The V call is TRBV6-5, the J call TRBJ2-7, with a possible D match to TRBD2 (5 bases). Looked up from germline, CDR1 is MNHEY and CDR2 is SVGAGI. The CDR3 runs to 13 residues. V lost 2 bases and J 4 bases, leaving 9 bases between the germline ends. The CDR3 DNA reads as TGTGCCAGCAGTTACGCCCGGGGATACGAGCAGTACGTC. Protein sequence: CASSYARGYEQYV.

The V and J genes are TRBV5-1 and TRBJ2-1; 8 bases match TRBD2. The CDR3 is 15 residues long. CDR1 and CDR2 (germline): SGHRS, YFSETQ. J was trimmed by 9 bases and V by 4 bases; bases with no gene match: 12. The CDR3, as DNA: TGCGCCAGCAGCCCGACTGCGGGGGGCCATGGTGAGCAGTTCTTC. It specifies CASSPTAGGHGEQFF.

This clonotype was seen a handful of times. The V and J genes are TRBV29-1 and TRBJ1-2, with 7 bases matching TRBD1. CDR1 is SQVTM, CDR2 ANQGSEA, per germline. This CDR3 has 12 residues. With 7 bases clipped from V and 2 bases from J, the junction kept 4 bases outside the gene matches. This CDR3 is CSAGTENYGYTF. The DNA of the CDR3 is TGCAGCGCGGGGACAGAAAACTATGGCTACACCTTC.

The chain uses TRBV5-1 and TRBJ2-1; possibly TRBD1 for D (6 bases). V lost 4 bases to trimming and J lost 6 bases, with 14 bases between them. Looked up from germline, CDR1 is SGHRS and CDR2 is YFSETQ. This CDR3 is 14 amino acids long. The CDR3 spells CASSGGVPPNEQFF. DNA of the CDR3: TGCGCCAGCAGCGGGGGCGTTCCCCCCAATGAGCAGTTCTTC.

The chain recombines TRBV7-9 with TRBJ2-5, with 13 bases fitting TRBD2. The CDR3 spans 16 residues. The junction had 6 bases not matched to a gene; V was cut back by 3 bases and J by 5 bases. The germline V gene has CDR1 SEHNR and CDR2 FQNEAQ (reference sequence). CDR3 region: CASSFEGLAGRETQYF. CDR3 sequence (DNA): TGTGCCAGCAGCTTCGAGGGACTAGCGGGGCGGGAGACCCAGTACTTC.

This clonotype was seen a handful of times. V is TRBV10-2 and J is TRBJ1-6; no reliable D call. Per the germline V gene, CDR1 is WSHSY and CDR2 is SAAADI. V lost 0 bases and J 0 bases, leaving 9 bases between the germline ends. There are 17 residues in the CDR3. This CDR3 is CASSESSASSYNSPLHF. Here the CDR3 DNA reads TGCGCCAGCAGTGAGTCGTCAGCGAGCTCCTATAATTCACCCCTCCACTTT.

The gene calls are TRBV12-3 or TRBV12-4 and TRBJ2-5; the D gene could be TRBD1 or TRBD2 (5 bases each). This CDR3 is built from 14 residues. V lost 7 bases and J lost 2, with 14 bases in between. CDR3 bases: TGTGCCAGCACCCCGGGACGTAGTCAAGAGACCCAGTACTTC. It yields the protein CASTPGRSQETQYF.

This chain uses TRBV25-1 with TRBJ2-2; 12 bases fit TRBD2. V gave up 4 bases and J gave up 6 bases; unmatched junction bases: 9. The CDR3 is 17 residues long. Germline V gene data show CDR1 as MGHDK and CDR2 as SYGVNS. The CDR3 loop reads CASSGPPGLAGAGELFF. In nucleotides, the CDR3 is TGTGCCAGCAGTGGTCCGCCGGGACTAGCGGGTGCCGGGGAGCTGTTTTTT.

This clonotype was seen repeatedly, ten times or more. V gene TRBV6-2 or TRBV6-3 combines with J gene TRBJ2-3; D gene uncertain. Trimming cost V 8 bases and J 1 base, with 10 bases left between them. Germline lookup yields CDR1 MNHEY and CDR2 SVGEGT. The CDR3 has 13 amino acids. CDR3 in amino acids: CASEYRGTDTQYF. CDR3 nucleotides: TGTGCCAGCGAATATAGGGGCACAGATACGCAGTATTTT.

This chain links TRBV4-3 with TRBJ1-2, with 7 positions matching TRBD1. The germline CDR1 and CDR2 sequences are LGHNA and YSLEER. The ends lost 3 bases at V and 2 bases at J; junction bases unmatched: 6. This CDR3 is built from 15 residues. The CDR3 coding sequence is TGCGCCAGCAGCCACAGTGACAGGGAGAACTATGGCTACACCTTC. As protein: CASSHSDRENYGYTF.

This clonotype was observed at least ten times. The chain links TRBV5-1 to TRBJ2-2; 7 nucleotides match TRBD2. The junction had 6 bases not matched to a gene; V was cut back by 3 bases and J by 1 base. The length of the CDR3 is 16 residues. The germline gives CDR1 SGHRS, CDR2 YFSETQ. The chain's CDR3 is CASSSAGGKNTGELFF. The CDR3 DNA is TGCGCCAGCAGCTCCGCCGGGGGGAAGAACACCGGGGAGCTGTTTTTT. Full variable domain (missing parts from reference TRBV5-1 and TRBJ2-2): KAGVTQTPRYLIKTRGQQVTLSCSPISGHRSVSWYQQTPGQGLQFLFEYFSETQRNKGNFPGRFSGRQFSNSRSEMNVSTLELGDSALYLCASSSAGGKNTGELFFGEGSRLTVL.

This rearrangement joins TRBV3-1 to TRBJ2-1; 8 bases fit TRBD2. V shed 3 bases and J 8 bases; nucleotides not matched to a gene: 9. CDR3 length: 15 amino acids. Germline-derived CDR1 and CDR2 are LGHDT and YNNKEL (reference sequence). The CDR3 loop is CASSQVRGGGDEQFF. CDR3 DNA sequence: TGTGCCAGCAGCCAGGTCCGGGGGGGCGGGGATGAGCAGTTCTTC.

This clonotype occurred many times. This chain connects TRBV12-3 or TRBV12-4 to TRBJ2-1, with TRBD1 matching over 11 bases. The CDR3 totals 14 residues. V shed 5 bases and J 6 bases; nucleotides not matched to a gene: 3. The CDR3 spells CASSQGTGGNEQFF. The CDR3 DNA reads TGTGCCAGCAGTCAAGGGACAGGGGGCAATGAGCAGTTCTTC.

This clonotype was picked up a small number of times. V is TRBV4-3 and J is TRBJ1-4; D is uncertain. Trimming cost V 1 base and J 6 bases, with 15 bases left between them. The germline V gene encodes CDR1 LGHNA and CDR2 YSLEER. CDR3 size: 16 residues. CDR3 residues: CASSQGLEGLDEKLFF. CDR3 in DNA: TGCGCCAGCAGCCAAGGGTTGGAGGGTTTAGATGAAAAACTGTTTTTT.

This clonotype appeared many times. The chain joins TRBV12-3 or TRBV12-4 to TRBJ1-1, with TRBD1 matching over 7 bases. The trim removed 6 bases at V and 3 bases at J, leaving 10 bases unmatched. This CDR3 is built from 15 residues. The chain's CDR3 is CASSPAQGGYTEAFF. In DNA, the CDR3 is TGTGCCAGCAGCCCTGCGCAGGGGGGGTACACTGAAGCTTTCTTT.

This clonotype was recorded only once. The rearrangement links TRBV7-2 to TRBJ2-1, with TRBD2 matching over 8 bases. V was clipped by 1 base and J by 6 bases; unmatched bases: 5. Germline lookup yields CDR1 SGHTA and CDR2 FQGNSA. This CDR3 region has 15 residues. CDR3 loop: CASSLVAGSGNEQFF. The CDR3 DNA reads TGTGCCAGCAGCTTAGTAGCGGGGTCTGGCAATGAGCAGTTCTTC.

The chain has TRBV6-2 or TRBV6-3 and TRBJ2-7, with 8 nucleotides matching TRBD2. Trimming at V came to 5 bases and at J to 4 bases, leaving 10 bases not matched to a gene. CDR1 MNHEY and CDR2 SVGEGT come from the germline V gene. The CDR3 runs 15 residues. The DNA of the CDR3 is TGTGCCAGCAGTGACCCGGGACTAGTAAGGTACGAGCAGTACTTC. Translation gives CASSDPGLVRYEQYF.

This sequence joins TRBV12-3 or TRBV12-4 and TRBJ1-2; D not resolved. V lost 6 bases to trimming and J lost 0 bases, with 11 bases between them. There are 14 residues in the CDR3. The CDR3, as DNA: TGTGCCAGCAGCTACCTCTCAGCTAACTATGGCTACACCTTC. Amino acid sequence: CASSYLSANYGYTF.

This clonotype was recorded a few times. This chain uses TRBV5-1 with TRBJ2-5; D is unresolved. Germline V lookup: CDR1 SGHRS, CDR2 YFSETQ. Trimming took 0 bases from V and 2 from J, leaving 8 bases between them. The CDR3 extends over 14 amino acids. This chain's CDR3 is CASSLELTQETQYF. CDR3 coding DNA: TGCGCCAGCAGCTTGGAACTCACACAAGAGACCCAGTACTTC.

The chain has TRBV3-1 and TRBJ2-7, with D perhaps TRBD1 or TRBD2 (5 bases each). This CDR3 has 16 residues. Germline V CDR1 and CDR2: LGHDT, YNNKEL (reference sequence). Trimming shortened V by 8 bases and J by 0 bases, and 20 bases separated the two germline ends. CDR3 sequence: CASSSFGTESSYEQYF. The CDR3 DNA reads TGTGCCAGCTCATCCTTTGGGACGGAAAGCTCCTACGAGCAGTACTTC.